This T cell receptor beta chain came from a study of T cell responses to AZD1222 COVID-19 vaccine. TCRdb's copy holds only in-frame clones and misses some; the assay was immunoSEQ multiplex PCR. The sample holds about 120,000 clones, roughly 90% seen once. V was trimmed by 2 bases and J by 8 bases, leaving 21 bases between them. The CDR3 is made up of 16 amino acids. Germline V gene data show CDR1 as SEHNR and CDR2 as FQNEAQ (reference sequence). This sample comprised peripheral blood, obtained 28 days after the second AZD1222 dose. The sequence derives from an adult who received the AZD1222 COVID-19 vaccine. The rearrangement uses TRBV7-9 and TRBJ1-2, with D hard to call. The CDR3 sequence: CASSLILRPRDGGYTF. The DNA for the CDR3 is TGTGCCAGCAGCTTAATACTTCGACCGCGGGATGGCGGCTACACCTTC.